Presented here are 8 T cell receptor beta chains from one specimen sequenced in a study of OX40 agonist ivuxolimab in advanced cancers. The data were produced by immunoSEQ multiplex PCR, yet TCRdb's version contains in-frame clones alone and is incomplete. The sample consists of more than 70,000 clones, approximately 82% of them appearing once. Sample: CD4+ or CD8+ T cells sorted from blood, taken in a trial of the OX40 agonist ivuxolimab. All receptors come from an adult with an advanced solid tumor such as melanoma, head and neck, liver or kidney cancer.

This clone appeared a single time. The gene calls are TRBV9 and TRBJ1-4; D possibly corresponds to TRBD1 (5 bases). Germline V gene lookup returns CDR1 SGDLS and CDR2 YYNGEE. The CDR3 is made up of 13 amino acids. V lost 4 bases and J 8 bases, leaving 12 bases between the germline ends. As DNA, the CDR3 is TGTGCCAGCAGCCCGGGGGACGCGGAAAAACTGTTTTTT. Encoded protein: CASSPGDAEKLFF.

The DNA for the CDR3 is TGTGCCAGTAACCCGGGACAGGGGGTTCAGCCCCAGCATTTT. Translating gives CASNPGQGVQPQHF. The rearrangement uses TRBV19 and TRBJ1-5; TRBD1 matches 11 bases. V lost 7 bases, J lost 6 bases, and 5 bases stayed unmatched. Germline V gene data show CDR1 as LNHDA and CDR2 as SQIVND (reference sequence). This CDR3 spans 14 amino acids.

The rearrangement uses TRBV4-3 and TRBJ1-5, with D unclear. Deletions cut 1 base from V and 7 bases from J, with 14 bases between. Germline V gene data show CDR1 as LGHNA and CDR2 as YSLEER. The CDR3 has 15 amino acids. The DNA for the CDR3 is TGCGCCAGCAGCCAAGGAGTGAGAGGAGGGCAGCCCCAGCATTTT. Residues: CASSQGVRGGQPQHF.

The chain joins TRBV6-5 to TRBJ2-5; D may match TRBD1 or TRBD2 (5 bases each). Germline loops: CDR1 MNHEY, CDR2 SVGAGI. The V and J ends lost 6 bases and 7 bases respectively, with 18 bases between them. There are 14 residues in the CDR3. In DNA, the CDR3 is TGTGCCAGCAGCGGTAGCCTGGGGGAAGGGACCCAGTACTTC. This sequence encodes CASSGSLGEGTQYF.

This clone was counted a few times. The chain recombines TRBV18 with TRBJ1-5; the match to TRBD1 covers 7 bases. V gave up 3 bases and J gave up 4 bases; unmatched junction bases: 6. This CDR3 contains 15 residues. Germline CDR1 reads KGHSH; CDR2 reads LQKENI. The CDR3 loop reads CASSPTGFGNQPQHF. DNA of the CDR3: TGTGCCAGCTCACCGACAGGGTTTGGGAATCAGCCCCAGCATTTT.

DNA of the CDR3: TGTGCTAGTGGGACCGGGTGGGGCGGGACAGGGACCAATGAGCAGTTCTTC. The encoded protein is CASGTGWGGTGTNEQFF. J is TRBJ2-1 and V is TRBV12-5, with TRBD1 matching 9 bases. Germline V gene sequence: CDR1 LGHNT, CDR2 FRNRAP. V lost 6 bases to trimming and J lost 6 bases; unmatched junction nucleotides: 15. This CDR3 is 17 amino acids long.

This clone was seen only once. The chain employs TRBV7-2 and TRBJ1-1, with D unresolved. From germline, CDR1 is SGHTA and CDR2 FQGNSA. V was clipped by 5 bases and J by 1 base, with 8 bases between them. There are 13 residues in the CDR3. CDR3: CASSIIRNTEAFF. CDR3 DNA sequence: TGTGCCAGCAGCATTATTAGGAACACTGAAGCTTTCTTT.

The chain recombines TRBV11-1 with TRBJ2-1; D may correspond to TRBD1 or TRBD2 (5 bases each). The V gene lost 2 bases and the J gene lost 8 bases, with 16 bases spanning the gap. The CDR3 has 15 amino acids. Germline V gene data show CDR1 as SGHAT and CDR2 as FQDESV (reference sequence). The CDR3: CASSLQGRVMDEQFF. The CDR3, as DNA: TGTGCCAGCAGCTTACAGGGACGGGTGATGGATGAGCAGTTCTTC.